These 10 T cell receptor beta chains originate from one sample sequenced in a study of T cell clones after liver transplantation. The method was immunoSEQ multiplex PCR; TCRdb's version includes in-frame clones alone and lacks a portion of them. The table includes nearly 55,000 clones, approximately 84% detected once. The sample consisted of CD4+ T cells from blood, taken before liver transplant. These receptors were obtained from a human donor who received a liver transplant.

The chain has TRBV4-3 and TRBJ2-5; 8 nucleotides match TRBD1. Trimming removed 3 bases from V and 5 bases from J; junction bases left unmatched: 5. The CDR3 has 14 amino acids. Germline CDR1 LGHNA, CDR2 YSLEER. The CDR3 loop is CASSHGTGGETQYF. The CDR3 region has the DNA TGCGCCAGCAGCCACGGAACAGGGGGGGAGACCCAGTACTTC.

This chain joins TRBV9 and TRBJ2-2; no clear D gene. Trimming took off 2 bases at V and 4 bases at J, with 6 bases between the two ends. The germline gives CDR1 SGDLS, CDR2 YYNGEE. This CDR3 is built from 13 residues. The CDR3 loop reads CASSVAPTGELFF. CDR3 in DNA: TGTGCCAGCAGCGTCGCCCCCACCGGGGAGCTGTTTTTT.

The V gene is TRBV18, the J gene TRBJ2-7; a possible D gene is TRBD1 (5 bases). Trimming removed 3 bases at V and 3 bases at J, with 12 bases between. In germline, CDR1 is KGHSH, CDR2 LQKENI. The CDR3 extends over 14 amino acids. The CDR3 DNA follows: TGTGCCAGCTCACCTTTACTAACAGGCTACGAGCAGTACTTC. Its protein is CASSPLLTGYEQYF. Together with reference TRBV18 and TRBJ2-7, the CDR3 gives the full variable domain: NAGVMQNPRHLVRRRGQEARLRCSPMKGHSHVYWYRQLPEEGLKFMVYLQKENIIDESGMPKERFSAEFPKEGPSILRIQQVVRGDSAAYFCASSPLLTGYEQYFGPGTRLTVT.

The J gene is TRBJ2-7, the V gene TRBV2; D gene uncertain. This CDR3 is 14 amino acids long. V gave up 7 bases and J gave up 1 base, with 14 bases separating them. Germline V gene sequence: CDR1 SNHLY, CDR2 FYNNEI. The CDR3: CASNKGRESYEQYF. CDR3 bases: TGTGCCAGCAACAAAGGAAGGGAATCCTACGAGCAGTACTTC.

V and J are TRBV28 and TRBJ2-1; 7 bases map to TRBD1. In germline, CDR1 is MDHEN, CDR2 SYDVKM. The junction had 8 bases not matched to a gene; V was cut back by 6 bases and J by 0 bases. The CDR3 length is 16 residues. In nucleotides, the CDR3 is TGTGCCAGCAGGCCAGGGGGTTCAAGCTCCTACAATGAGCAGTTCTTC. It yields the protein CASRPGGSSSYNEQFF.

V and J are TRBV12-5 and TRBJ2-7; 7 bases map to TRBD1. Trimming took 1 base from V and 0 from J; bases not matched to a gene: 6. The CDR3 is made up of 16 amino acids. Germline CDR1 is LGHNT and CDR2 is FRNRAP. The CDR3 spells CASGLAPGQNSYEQYF. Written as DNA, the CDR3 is TGTGCTAGTGGTTTGGCCCCGGGACAGAACTCCTACGAGCAGTACTTC.

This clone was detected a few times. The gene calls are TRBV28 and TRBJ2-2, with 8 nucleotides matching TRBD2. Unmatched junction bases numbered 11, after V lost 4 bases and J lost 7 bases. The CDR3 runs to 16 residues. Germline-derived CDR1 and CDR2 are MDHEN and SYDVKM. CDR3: CASSSIGTSLIGELFF. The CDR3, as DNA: TGTGCCAGCAGTTCGATCGGGACTAGTCTGATCGGGGAGCTGTTTTTT. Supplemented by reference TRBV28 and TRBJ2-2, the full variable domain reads DVKVTQSSRYLVKRTGEKVFLECVQDMDHENMFWYRQDPGLGLRLIYFSYDVKMKEKGDIPEGYSVSREKKERFSLILESASTNQTSMYLCASSSIGTSLIGELFFGEGSRLTVL.

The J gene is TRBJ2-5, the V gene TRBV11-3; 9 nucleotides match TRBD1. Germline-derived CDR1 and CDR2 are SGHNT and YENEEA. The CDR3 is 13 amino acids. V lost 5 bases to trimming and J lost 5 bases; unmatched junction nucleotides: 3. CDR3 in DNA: TGTGCCAGCAGCACAGGGACAGGGGAGACCCAGTACTTC. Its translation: CASSTGTGETQYF. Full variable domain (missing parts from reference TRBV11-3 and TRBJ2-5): EAGVVQSPRYKIIEKKQPVAFWCNPISGHNTLYWYLQNLGQGPELLIRYENEEAVDDSQLPKDRFSAERLKGVDSTLKIQPAELGDSAVYLCASSTGTGETQYFGPGTRLLVL.

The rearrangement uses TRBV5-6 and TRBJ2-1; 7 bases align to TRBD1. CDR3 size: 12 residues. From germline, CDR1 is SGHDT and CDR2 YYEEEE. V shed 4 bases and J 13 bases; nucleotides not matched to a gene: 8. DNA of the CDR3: TGTGCCAGCAGCCTACTCCGGGACAGCCAGTTCTTC. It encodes CASSLLRDSQFF.

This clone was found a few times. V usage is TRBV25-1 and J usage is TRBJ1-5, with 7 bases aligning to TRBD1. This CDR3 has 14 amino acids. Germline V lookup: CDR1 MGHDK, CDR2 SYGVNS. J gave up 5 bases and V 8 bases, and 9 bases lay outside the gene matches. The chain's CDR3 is CASGPGTAYQPQHF. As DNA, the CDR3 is TGTGCCAGCGGACCCGGGACAGCTTATCAGCCCCAGCATTTT.